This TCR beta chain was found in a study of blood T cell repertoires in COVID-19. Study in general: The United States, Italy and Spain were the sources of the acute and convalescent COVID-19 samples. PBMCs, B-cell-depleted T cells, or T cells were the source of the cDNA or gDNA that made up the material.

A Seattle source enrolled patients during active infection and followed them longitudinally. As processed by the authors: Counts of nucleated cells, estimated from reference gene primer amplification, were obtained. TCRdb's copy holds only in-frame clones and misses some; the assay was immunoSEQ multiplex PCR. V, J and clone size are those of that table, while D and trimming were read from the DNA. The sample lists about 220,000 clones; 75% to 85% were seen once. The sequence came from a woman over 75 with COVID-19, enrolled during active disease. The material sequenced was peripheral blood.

The CDR3, as DNA: TGCGCCAGCCGGGGGGAGCTCCTTAACACTGAAGCTTTCTTT. Its translation: CASRGELLNTEAFF. The rearrangement links TRBV5-1 to TRBJ1-1; possibly TRBD1 for D (5 bases). The V end lost 7 bases, the J end lost 2 bases, and 15 bases lay between the germline ends. The CDR3 runs 14 residues. CDR1 SGHRS and CDR2 YFSETQ come from the germline V gene.